Below, one T cell receptor (beta chain) is given with its context. The target antigen is unknown. The sample originates from a study of shared clonotypes between healthy human individuals. Study results and caveats: Sharing of clonotypes among donors was expected to vary with sequencing depth. Relative to clonotypes present in all four donors, those not shared had lower generation probabilities.

Trimming removed 2 bases from V and 7 bases from J, with 6 bases in between. The CDR3 is 11 amino acids. Germline V gene sequence: CDR1 SGHAT, CDR2 FQNNGV. As defined, naive CD8 cells were CD45RO-negative and positively selected for CCR7, with terminally differentiated effector memory CD45RA+ cells excluded. Donors had no recently reported acute infections or vaccinations and were HIV-negative. Methods used by the authors: There were no quality scores in the junction-only immunoSEQ sequences, so filtering differed. Sequencing used immunoSEQ multiplex PCR; TCRdb keeps in-frame clones, though not all of them. The V and J calls and clone size were taken over from that table, and D and trimming were inferred from the DNA. The data contain around 620,000 clones, approximately 95% of them singletons.

This chain uses TRBV11-2 with TRBJ2-7; D not certain. The source of this sequence is a woman aged 30 to 39 in good health. Sequencing was done on a sample of naive CD8+ T cells sorted from blood. CDR3 in DNA: TGTGCCAGCAGCTTACGGGCAGAGCAGTACTTC. This encodes CASSLRAEQYF.